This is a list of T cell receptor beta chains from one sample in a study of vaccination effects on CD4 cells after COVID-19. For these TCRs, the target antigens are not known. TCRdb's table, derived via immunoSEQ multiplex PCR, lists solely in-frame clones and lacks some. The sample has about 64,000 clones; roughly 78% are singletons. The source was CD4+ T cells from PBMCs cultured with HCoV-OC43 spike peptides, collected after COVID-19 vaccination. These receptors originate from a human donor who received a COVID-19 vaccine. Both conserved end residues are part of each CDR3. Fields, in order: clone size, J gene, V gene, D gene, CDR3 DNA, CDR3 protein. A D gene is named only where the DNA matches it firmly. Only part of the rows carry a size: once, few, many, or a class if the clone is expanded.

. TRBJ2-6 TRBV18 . TGTGCCAGCTCCCCCAGGGACACTGGGGCCAACGTCCTGACTTTC CASSPRDTGANVLTF
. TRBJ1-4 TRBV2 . TGTGCCAGCAGTCGACAGGAGCTAAGGAATGAAAAACTGTTTTTT CASSRQELRNEKLFF
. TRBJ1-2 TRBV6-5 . TGTGCCAGCAGCCGCTTTCAGAAGGGCCATGGCTACACCTTC CASSRFQKGHGYTF
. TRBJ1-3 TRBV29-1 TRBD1 TGCAGCGTTGAAACAGGGGCTGGAAACACCATATATTTT CSVETGAGNTIYF
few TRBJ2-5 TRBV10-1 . TGCGCCAGCAGTGAAGGGGGAAACCAAGAGACCCAGTACTTC CASSEGGNQETQYF
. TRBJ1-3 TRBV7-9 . TGTGCCAGCAGCTTAGCGCAGCCAGGGGCTGGAAACACCATATATTTT CASSLAQPGAGNTIYF
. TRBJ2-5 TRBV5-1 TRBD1 TGCGCCAGCAGCTTTCAACAGGGGTCCCTCCAGGAGACCCAGTACTTC CASSFQQGSLQETQYF
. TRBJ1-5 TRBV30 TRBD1 TGTGCCTGGAGGGCGACAGGGAGCAATCAGCCCCAGCATTTT CAWRATGSNQPQHF
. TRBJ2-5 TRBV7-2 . TGTGCCAGCAGCTTAGGTATTCAAGAGACCCAGTACTTC CASSLGIQETQYF
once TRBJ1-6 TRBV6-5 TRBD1 TGTGCCAGCAGTTATTCTGACAGGGTTAATTCACCCCTCCACTTT CASSYSDRVNSPLHF
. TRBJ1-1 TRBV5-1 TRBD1 TGCGCCAGCAGCTTGGCGGGACAGGTGGGCACTGAAGCTTTCTTT CASSLAGQVGTEAFF
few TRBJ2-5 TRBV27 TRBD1 TGTGCCAGCAGGGACAGGGGAAGGGAGACCCAGTACTTC CASRDRGRETQYF
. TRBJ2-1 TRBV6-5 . TGTGCCAGCAGTAAGCTACTCCTAGAGTTCTTC CASSKLLLEFF
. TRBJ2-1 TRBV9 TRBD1 TGTGCCAGCAGCGTATCGGGACAGAACTACAATGAGCAGTTCTTC CASSVSGQNYNEQFF
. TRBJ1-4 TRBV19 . TGTGCCAGTAGTATTCAGGGCCTCCGAGGCACTAATGAAAAACTGTTTTTT CASSIQGLRGTNEKLFF
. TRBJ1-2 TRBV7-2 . TGTGCCAGCAGCTTAGTCGGAGGAGCTAACTATGGCTACACCTTC CASSLVGGANYGYTF
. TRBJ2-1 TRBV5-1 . TGCGCCAGCAGCTCCGGGACGGGATCCTACAATGAGCAGTTCTTC CASSSGTGSYNEQFF
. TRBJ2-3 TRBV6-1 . TGTGCCAGCAGTGAAAGGCGCAGGGAGAAAAGCACAGATACGCAGTATTTT CASSERRREKSTDTQYF
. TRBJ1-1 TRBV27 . TGTGCCAGCAGCCCCCGACCAGTGAACACTGAAGCTTTCTTT CASSPRPVNTEAFF
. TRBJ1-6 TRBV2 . TGTGCCAGCAGTACCTACAGGGCCCGGGATTCACCCCTCCACTTT CASSTYRARDSPLHF
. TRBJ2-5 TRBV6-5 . TGTGCCAGCACCTCTACTTTGGGGGGACAGACCCAGTACTTC CASTSTLGGQTQYF